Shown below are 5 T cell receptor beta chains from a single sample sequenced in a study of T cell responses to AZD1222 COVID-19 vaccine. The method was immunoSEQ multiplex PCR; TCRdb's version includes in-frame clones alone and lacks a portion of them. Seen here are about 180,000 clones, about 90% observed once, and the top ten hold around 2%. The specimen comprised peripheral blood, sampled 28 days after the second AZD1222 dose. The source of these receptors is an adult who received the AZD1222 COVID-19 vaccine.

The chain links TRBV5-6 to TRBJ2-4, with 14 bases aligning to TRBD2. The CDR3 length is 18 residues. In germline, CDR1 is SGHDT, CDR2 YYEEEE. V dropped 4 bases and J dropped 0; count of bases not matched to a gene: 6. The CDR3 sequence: CASSGGTSGSIAKNIQYF. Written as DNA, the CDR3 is TGTGCCAGCAGCGGCGGGACTAGCGGGAGCATAGCCAAAAACATTCAGTACTTC.

CDR3 sequence: CASSGQGYTGELFF. In DNA, the CDR3 is TGTGCCAGCAGCGGACAGGGGTACACCGGGGAGCTGTTTTTT. V gene TRBV9 combines with J gene TRBJ2-2, with TRBD1 matching 8 bases. V lost 3 bases and J lost 3; bases outside the gene matches: 1. Per germline, CDR1 SGDLS and CDR2 YYNGEE. CDR3 size: 14 residues. The complete variable domain, with remaining parts taken from reference TRBV9 and TRBJ2-2, reads DSGVTQTPKHLITATGQRVTLRCSPRSGDLSVYWYQQSLDQGLQFLIQYYNGEERAKGNILERFSAQQFPDLHSELNLSSLELGDSALYFCASSGQGYTGELFFGEGSRLTVL.

CDR3 sequence (DNA): TGTGCCAGCAGCCCCCGGGGGGGCCAATCCTACGAGCAGTACTTC. Its translation: CASSPRGGQSYEQYF. This chain uses TRBV9 with TRBJ2-7; 8 bases are a match to TRBD2. The CDR3 sequence is 15 residues long. Germline V gives CDR1 SGDLS, CDR2 YYNGEE. The V gene end was trimmed by 4 bases and the J gene end by 1 base; junction bases not matched to a gene: 7.

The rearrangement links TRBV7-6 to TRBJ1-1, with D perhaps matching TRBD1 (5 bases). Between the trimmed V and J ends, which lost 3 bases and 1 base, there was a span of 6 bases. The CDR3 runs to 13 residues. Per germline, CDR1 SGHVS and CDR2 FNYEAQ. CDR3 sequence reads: CASSLDKNTEAFF. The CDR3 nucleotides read TGTGCCAGCAGCTTGGACAAGAACACTGAAGCTTTCTTT.

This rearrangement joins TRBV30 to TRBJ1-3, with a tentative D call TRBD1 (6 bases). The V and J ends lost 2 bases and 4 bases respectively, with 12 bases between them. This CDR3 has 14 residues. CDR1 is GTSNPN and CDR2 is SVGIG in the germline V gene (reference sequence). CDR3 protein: CAWSRGQGGNTIYF. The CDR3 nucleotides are TGTGCCTGGAGTCGGGGGCAGGGCGGAAACACCATATATTTT.